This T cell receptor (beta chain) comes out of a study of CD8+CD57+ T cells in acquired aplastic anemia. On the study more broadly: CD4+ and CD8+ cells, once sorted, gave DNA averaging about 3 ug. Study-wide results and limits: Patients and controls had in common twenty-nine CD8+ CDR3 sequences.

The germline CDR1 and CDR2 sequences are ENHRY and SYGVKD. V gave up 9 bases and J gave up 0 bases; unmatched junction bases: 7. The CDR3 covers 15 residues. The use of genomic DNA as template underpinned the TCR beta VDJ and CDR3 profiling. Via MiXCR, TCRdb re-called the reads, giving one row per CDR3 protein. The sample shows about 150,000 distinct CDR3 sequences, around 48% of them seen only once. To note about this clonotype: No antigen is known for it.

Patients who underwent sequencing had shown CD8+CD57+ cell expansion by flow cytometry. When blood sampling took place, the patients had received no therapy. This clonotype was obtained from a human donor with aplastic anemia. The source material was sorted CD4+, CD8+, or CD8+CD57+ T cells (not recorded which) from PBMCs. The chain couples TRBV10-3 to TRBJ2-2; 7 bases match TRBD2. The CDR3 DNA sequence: TGTGCCATTAAAGGGGAGGGCGCGAACACCGGGGAGCTGTTTTTT. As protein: CAIKGEGANTGELFF.